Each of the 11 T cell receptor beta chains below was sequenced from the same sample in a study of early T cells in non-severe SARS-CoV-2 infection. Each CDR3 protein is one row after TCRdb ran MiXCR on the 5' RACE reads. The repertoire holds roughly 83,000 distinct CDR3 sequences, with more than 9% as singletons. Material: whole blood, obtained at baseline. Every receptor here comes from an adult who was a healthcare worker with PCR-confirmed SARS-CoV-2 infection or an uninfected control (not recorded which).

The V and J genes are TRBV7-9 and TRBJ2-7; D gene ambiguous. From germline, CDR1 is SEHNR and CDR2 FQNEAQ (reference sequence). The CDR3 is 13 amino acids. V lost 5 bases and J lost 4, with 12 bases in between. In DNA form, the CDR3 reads TGTGCCAGCAGCCCCCAGATTATTTACGAGCAGTACTTC. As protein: CASSPQIIYEQYF.

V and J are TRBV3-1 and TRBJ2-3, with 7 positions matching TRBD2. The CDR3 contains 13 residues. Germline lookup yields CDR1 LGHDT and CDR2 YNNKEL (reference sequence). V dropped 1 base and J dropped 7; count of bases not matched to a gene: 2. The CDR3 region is CASSQVGTNTQYF. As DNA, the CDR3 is TGTGCCAGCAGCCAAGTAGGGACTAATACGCAGTATTTT.

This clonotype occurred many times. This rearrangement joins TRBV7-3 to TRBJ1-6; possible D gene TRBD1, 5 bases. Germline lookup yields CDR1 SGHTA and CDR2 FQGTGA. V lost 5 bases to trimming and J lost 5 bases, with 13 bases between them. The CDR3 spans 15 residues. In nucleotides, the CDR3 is TGTGCCAGCAGCACGGGACCGCTGAATAATTCACCCCTCCACTTT. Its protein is CASSTGPLNNSPLHF.

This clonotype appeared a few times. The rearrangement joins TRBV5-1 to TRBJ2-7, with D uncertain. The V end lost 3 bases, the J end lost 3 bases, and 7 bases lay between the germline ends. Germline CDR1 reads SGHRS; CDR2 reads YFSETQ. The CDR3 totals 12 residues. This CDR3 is CASSSESYEQYF. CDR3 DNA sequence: TGCGCCAGCAGCTCCGAGAGCTACGAGCAGTACTTC.

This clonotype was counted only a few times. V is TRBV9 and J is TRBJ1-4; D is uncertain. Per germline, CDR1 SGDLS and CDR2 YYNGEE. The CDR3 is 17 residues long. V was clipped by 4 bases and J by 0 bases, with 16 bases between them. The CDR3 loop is CASSPSGSFATNEKLFF. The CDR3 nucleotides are TGTGCCAGCAGCCCCTCAGGCAGTTTCGCAACTAATGAAAAACTGTTTTTT.

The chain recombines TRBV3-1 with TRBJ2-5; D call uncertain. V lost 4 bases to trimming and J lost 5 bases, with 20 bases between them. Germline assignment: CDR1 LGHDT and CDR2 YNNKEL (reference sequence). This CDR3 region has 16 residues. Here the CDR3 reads CASSPRQASHRETQYF. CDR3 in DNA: TGTGCCAGCAGCCCCCGCCAAGCATCTCACCGGGAGACCCAGTACTTC.

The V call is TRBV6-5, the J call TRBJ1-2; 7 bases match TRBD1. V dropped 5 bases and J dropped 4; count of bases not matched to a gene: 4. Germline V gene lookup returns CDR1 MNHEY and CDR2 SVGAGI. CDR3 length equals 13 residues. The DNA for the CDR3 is TGTGCCAGCAGTAGGGGGCGAAGCTATGGCTACACCTTC. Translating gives CASSRGRSYGYTF.

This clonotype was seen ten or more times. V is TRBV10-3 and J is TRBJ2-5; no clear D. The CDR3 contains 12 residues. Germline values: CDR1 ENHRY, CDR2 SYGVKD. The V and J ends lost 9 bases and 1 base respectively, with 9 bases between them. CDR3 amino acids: CAMGGSQETQYF. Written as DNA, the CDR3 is TGTGCCATGGGCGGCAGCCAAGAGACCCAGTACTTC.

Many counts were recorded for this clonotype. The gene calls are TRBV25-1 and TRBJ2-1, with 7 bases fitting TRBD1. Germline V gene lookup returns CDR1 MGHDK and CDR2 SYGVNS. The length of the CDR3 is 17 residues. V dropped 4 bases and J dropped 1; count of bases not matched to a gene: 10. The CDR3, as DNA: TGTGCCAGCAGTGGAGGGGGTAGCAGGGGGTCCTACAATGAGCAGTTCTTC. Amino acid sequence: CASSGGGSRGSYNEQFF.

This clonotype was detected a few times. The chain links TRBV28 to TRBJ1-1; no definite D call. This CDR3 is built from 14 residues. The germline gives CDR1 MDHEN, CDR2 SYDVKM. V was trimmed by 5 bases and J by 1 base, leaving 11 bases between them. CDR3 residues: CASSPGRENTEAFF. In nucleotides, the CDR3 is TGTGCCAGCAGTCCGGGCAGAGAGAACACTGAAGCTTTCTTT.

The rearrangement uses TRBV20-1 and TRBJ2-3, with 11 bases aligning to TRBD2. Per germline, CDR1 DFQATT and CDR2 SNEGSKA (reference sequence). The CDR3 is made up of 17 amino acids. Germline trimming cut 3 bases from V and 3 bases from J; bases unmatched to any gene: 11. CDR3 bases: TGCAGTGCTAGCCCTATATCTAGCGGGAGGTCGACAGATACGCAGTATTTT. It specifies CSASPISSGRSTDTQYF.